This TCR beta chain was sequenced during a study of blood T cell repertoires in COVID-19. As for the study in general: From T cells, B-cell-depleted T cells, or PBMCs came the material, which was cDNA or gDNA.

Original processing methods: Scientists estimated how many nucleated cells there were by amplifying reference gene primers. Profiling relied on immunoSEQ multiplex PCR, and the TCRdb table lists in-frame clones only, not all of them. V and J calls and clone size follow that table, whereas D and trimming were derived from the DNA. The data show fewer than 300,000 clones, 80% to 85% seen once. This receptor was obtained from a person between 65 and 79 years old with COVID-19, enrolled during active disease. Sequenced: peripheral blood.

CDR3 nucleotide sequence: TGTGCCAGCAGTTTATCAGGACTAGCGGGGTTCGCTAACTACGAGCAGTACTTC. Translation: CASSLSGLAGFANYEQYF. V is TRBV27 and J is TRBJ2-7; TRBD2 agrees at 12 bases. Germline CDR1 is MNHEY and CDR2 is SMNVEV (reference sequence). J was trimmed by 3 bases and V by 0 bases; bases with no gene match: 9. This CDR3 region has 18 residues.